These 28 T cell receptor beta chains came from one sample sequenced in a study of T-cell memory formation after mild COVID-19 (dated by TCRdb to 2020 to 2022). Library method: 5' RACE. These reads were obtained on an Illumina NovaSeq 6000. Through fastp at Q25 and MiXCR, TCRdb rebuilt clones from the public reads, retaining in-frame beta chains. One record per CDR3 amino acid sequence lists the most common genes and DNA. The sample table contains 550,000 to 700,000 distinct CDR3 sequences; only one count was recorded for about a sixth of them. The ten most abundant clones make up about 12% of the sample. Sequenced material: PBMCs or a T cell subset sorted from them (not recorded which). Receptors originate from an adult woman who had mild COVID-19 (a few samples of this study predate the infection). The sample titles of this study are shuffled in the database, so cell type and time point are left out; the donor was told from shared clones.

This clonotype was found a few times. The rearrangement links TRBV20-1 to TRBJ2-1, with 12 bases matching TRBD2. J was trimmed by 10 bases and V by 2 bases; bases with no gene match: 9. The CDR3 extends over 15 amino acids. Germline V gives CDR1 DFQATT, CDR2 SNEGSKA (reference sequence). The CDR3 region is CSARRASGRALEQFF. In DNA, the CDR3 is TGCAGTGCTAGACGGGCTAGCGGGAGGGCGTTGGAGCAGTTCTTC.

This clonotype occurred a few times. This chain connects TRBV7-2 to TRBJ2-7; 9 bases align to TRBD1. The CDR3 runs 15 residues. The germline V gene has CDR1 SGHTA and CDR2 FQGNSA. V dropped 2 bases and J dropped 3; count of bases not matched to a gene: 5. The CDR3 protein is CASSLYGTGNYEQYF. CDR3 bases: TGTGCCAGCAGCTTATACGGGACAGGGAACTACGAGCAGTACTTC.

V usage is TRBV24-1 and J usage is TRBJ1-5, with a possible D match to TRBD1 (5 bases). The CDR3 length is 16 residues. V was trimmed by 4 bases and J by 3 bases, leaving 15 bases between them. The germline V gene encodes CDR1 KGHDR and CDR2 SFDVKD. As DNA, the CDR3 is TGTGCCACCAGTGACTCCCAGAGGGGTCTCAATCAGCCCCAGCATTTT. Protein: CATSDSQRGLNQPQHF.

A few counts support this clonotype. The chain has TRBV12-3 or TRBV12-4 and TRBJ2-7, with D unresolved. The CDR3 consists of 14 residues. Trimming cost V 6 bases and J 2 bases, with 14 bases left between them. CDR3 sequence reads: CASSPILSPYEQYF. Here the CDR3 DNA reads TGTGCCAGCAGCCCAATCCTTTCCCCCTACGAGCAGTACTTC.

This chain connects TRBV4-1 to TRBJ1-6; 7 nucleotides agree with TRBD1. Trimming took 0 bases from V and 2 from J; bases not matched to a gene: 7. The length of the CDR3 is 18 residues. CDR1 is MGHRA and CDR2 is YSYEKL in the germline V gene. CDR3 nucleotide sequence: TGCGCCAGCAGCCAAGATGAACGTACAGGGGCCTATAATTCACCCCTCCACTTT. This translates into CASSQDERTGAYNSPLHF.

The chain uses TRBV12-3 or TRBV12-4 and TRBJ1-6; no clear D. This CDR3 comprises 15 residues. V was clipped by 3 bases and J by 8 bases, with 14 bases between them. The chain's CDR3 is CASSLMIFGDSPLHF. The CDR3 nucleotides read TGTGCCAGCAGTTTGATGATATTCGGGGATTCACCCCTCCACTTT.

This clonotype was seen only a few times. The chain has TRBV5-1 and TRBJ2-2; 9 bases are shared with TRBD1. This CDR3 is 16 amino acids long. Unmatched junction bases numbered 8, after V lost 4 bases and J lost 4 bases. CDR1 is SGHRS, CDR2 YFSETQ, per germline. The CDR3 protein is CASSPRTGVATGELFF. CDR3 bases: TGCGCCAGCAGCCCCCGGACAGGGGTGGCCACCGGGGAGCTGTTTTTT.

A few counts support this clonotype. The chain is built from TRBV14 and TRBJ2-5; D may match TRBD1 or TRBD2 (5 bases each). The CDR3 has 14 amino acids. Between the trimmed V and J ends, which lost 1 base and 2 bases, there was a span of 8 bases. Germline loops: CDR1 SGHDN, CDR2 FVKESK. The CDR3 nucleotides read TGTGCCAGCAGCCAAGTTGAGGGGCAAGAGACCCAGTACTTC. Amino acids: CASSQVEGQETQYF.

V is TRBV7-2 and J is TRBJ1-6; TRBD1 agrees at 7 bases. CDR1 SGHTA and CDR2 FQGNSA come from the germline V gene. V lost 5 bases to trimming and J lost 7 bases; unmatched junction nucleotides: 14. This CDR3 comprises 17 residues. The CDR3 here is CASSKFTGEIRNSPLHF. Written as DNA, the CDR3 is TGTGCCAGCAGCAAATTTACAGGGGAAATAAGGAATTCACCCCTCCACTTT.

This clonotype was seen a few times. This chain uses TRBV20-1 with TRBJ1-1; D remains unclear. From germline, CDR1 is DFQATT and CDR2 SNEGSKA (reference sequence). V was trimmed by 7 bases and J by 5 bases, leaving 17 bases between them. This CDR3 has 13 residues. The chain's CDR3 is CSGGFDMETEAFF. CDR3 in DNA: TGCAGTGGAGGCTTCGACATGGAGACTGAAGCTTTCTTT.

The chain is built from TRBV2 and TRBJ2-7; TRBD2 matches 14 bases. V trimming: 0 bases; J trimming: 6 bases; junction bases outside the gene matches: 1. Germline assignment: CDR1 SNHLY and CDR2 FYNNEI. The CDR3 is 15 residues long. The CDR3 loop reads CASSEATSGRVEQYF. The CDR3 bases are TGTGCCAGCAGTGAAGCGACTAGCGGGAGGGTCGAGCAGTACTTC. The entire variable domain, with the rest obtained from reference TRBV2 and TRBJ2-7, is as follows: EPEVTQTPSHQVTQMGQEVILRCVPISNHLYFYWYRQILGQKVEFLVSFYNNEISEKSEIFDDQFSVERPDGSNFTLKIRSTKLEDSAMYFCASSEATSGRVEQYFGPGTRLTVT.

V and J are TRBV7-9 and TRBJ2-2; 7 bases map to TRBD1. The CDR3 spans 15 residues. J lost 5 bases, V lost 3 bases, and 6 bases had no gene match. CDR1 SEHNR and CDR2 FQNEAQ come from the germline V gene (reference sequence). The CDR3 spells CASSFPEQGTGELFF. The CDR3 coding sequence is TGTGCCAGCAGCTTCCCCGAACAGGGGACCGGGGAGCTGTTTTTT.

Only a few counts were recorded for this clonotype. The rearrangement joins TRBV30 to TRBJ2-7, with D possibly matching TRBD1 (6 bases). Trimming removed 4 bases at V and 0 bases at J, with 10 bases between. Germline-derived CDR1 and CDR2 are GTSNPN and SVGIG (reference sequence). This CDR3 is 13 amino acids long. The CDR3 DNA sequence: TGTGCCTGGAACTCAGGGGCCTCCTACGAGCAGTACTTC. Translating it yields CAWNSGASYEQYF.

In this sample, this clonotype turned up a few times. V gene TRBV7-9 combines with J gene TRBJ1-1, with TRBD1 identical over 9 bases. The J segment lost 10 bases and the V segment lost 5 bases, leaving 5 bases of the junction unmatched. This CDR3 has 12 amino acids. CDR1 is SEHNR and CDR2 is FQNEAQ in the germline V gene (reference sequence). CDR3 DNA: TGTGCCAGCAGCCAGCCGGGACAGGGAGCTTTCTTT. Translating gives CASSQPGQGAFF.

Concerning this clonotype itself: One junction end disagrees with the germline gene, perhaps due to a read error. The chain recombines TRBV5-4 with TRBJ1-2; no firm D call. The germline gives CDR1 SGHNT, CDR2 YYREEE (reference sequence). The CDR3 consists of 14 residues. CDR3: CASSSRTDNYGYTF. Written as DNA, the CDR3 is TGTGCCAGCAGCTCGAGGACTGACAACTATGGCTACACATTC.

The chain uses TRBV19 and TRBJ1-2; D is perhaps TRBD1 (5 bases). Germline V gene data show CDR1 as LNHDA and CDR2 as SQIVND (reference sequence). V was clipped by 7 bases and J by 3 bases, with 9 bases between them. The CDR3 extends over 12 amino acids. CDR3 residues: CASIGRDYGYTF. CDR3 coding DNA: TGTGCCAGTATCGGCAGGGACTATGGCTACACCTTC.

The chain employs TRBV3-1 and TRBJ2-7; D might be TRBD2 (5 bases). Trimming took 6 bases from V and 6 from J, leaving 24 bases between them. The germline gives CDR1 LGHDT, CDR2 YNNKEL (reference sequence). The CDR3 sequence is 16 residues long. In DNA form, the CDR3 reads TGTGCCAGCAGTGCCCCAAAAATTACTAGGAATGCCGAGCAGTACTTC. Translated, it gives CASSAPKITRNAEQYF.

The rearrangement links TRBV5-5 to TRBJ2-7, with a tentative D call TRBD1 (6 bases). Per germline, CDR1 SGHKS and CDR2 YYEKEE (reference sequence). Between the trimmed V and J ends, which lost 0 bases and 0 bases, there was a span of 10 bases. The CDR3 contains 15 residues. The CDR3 region is CASSLDYRDSYEQYF. The CDR3 nucleotides read TGTGCCAGCAGCTTGGATTACAGGGACTCCTACGAGCAGTACTTC.

The CDR3 bases are TGCGCCAGCAGCTTGCCGACGGGACAGGAGAGCACAGATACGCAGTATTTT. Encoded protein: CASSLPTGQESTDTQYF. The V and J genes are TRBV5-1 and TRBJ2-3, with 8 positions matching TRBD1. V lost 1 base to trimming and J lost 0 bases; unmatched junction nucleotides: 7. From germline, CDR1 is SGHRS and CDR2 YFSETQ. The CDR3 contains 17 residues.

The chain couples TRBV5-4 to TRBJ1-1; possible D gene TRBD1, 6 bases. The CDR3 has 14 residues. Per germline, CDR1 SGHNT and CDR2 YYREEE (reference sequence). Between the trimmed V and J ends, which lost 4 bases and 10 bases, there was a span of 20 bases. The CDR3 DNA is TGTGCCAGCAGCCCGCAGGGTACAGGGAGCGGAGCTTTCTTT. Protein sequence: CASSPQGTGSGAFF.

This clonotype was seen a few times. The chain joins TRBV24-1 to TRBJ2-3, with 7 bases that match TRBD2. CDR1 is KGHDR, CDR2 SFDVKD, per germline. The V gene end was trimmed by 5 bases and the J gene end by 5 bases; junction bases not matched to a gene: 9. This CDR3 is built from 15 residues. The CDR3 bases are TGTGCCACCAGTGCTGACGGGAGGCGCGGAGATACGCAGTATTTT. This gives the protein CATSADGRRGDTQYF.

The V gene is TRBV7-9, the J gene TRBJ2-5, with 8 nucleotides matching TRBD1. There are 14 residues in the CDR3. With V trimmed by 5 bases and J by 5 bases, 7 bases remained unmatched. The germline V gene has CDR1 SEHNR and CDR2 FQNEAQ (reference sequence). The CDR3 is CASSTRTGLETQYF. Here the CDR3 DNA reads TGTGCCAGCAGCACCCGGACAGGGCTTGAGACCCAGTACTTC.

Of note for this clonotype: One end of the junction is discordant with germline, which a read error may explain. The rearrangement uses TRBV12-3 or TRBV12-4 and TRBJ2-7, with 7 positions matching TRBD1. The CDR3 sequence is 14 residues long. Here the CDR3 DNA reads TGTGCCAGCAGTAGACAGGGTGAGAGCTACGCGCAGTACTTC. Translated: CASSRQGESYAQYF.

This clonotype was seen more than once but under ten times. The genes are TRBV29-1 and TRBJ2-3; TRBD2 agrees at 10 bases. The V segment lost 4 bases and the J segment 4 bases; nucleotides outside the gene matches: 5. Germline V gene data show CDR1 as SQVTM and CDR2 as ANQGSEA. This CDR3 contains 14 residues. The CDR3, as DNA: TGCAGCGTTGTTTCTAGCGGGAGCCCAGATACGCAGTATTTT. Its translation is CSVVSSGSPDTQYF.

This clonotype appeared a few times. The chain is built from TRBV7-2 and TRBJ2-1, with D possibly matching TRBD2 (6 bases). V shed 4 bases and J shed 1 base, with 11 bases lying between them. CDR3 length: 15 amino acids. Germline-derived CDR1 and CDR2 are SGHTA and FQGNSA. In nucleotides, the CDR3 is TGTGCCAGCAGCTGGCGGGGACGGTCCTACAATGAGCAGTTCTTC. This codes for CASSWRGRSYNEQFF.

The V and J genes are TRBV29-1 and TRBJ2-7, with no clear D. The CDR3 contains 13 residues. CDR1 SQVTM and CDR2 ANQGSEA come from the germline V gene. V was clipped by 2 bases and J by 2 bases, with 10 bases between them. CDR3 in DNA: TGCAGCGTTGAATCCCACGAGGCCTACGAGCAGTACTTC. Its translation: CSVESHEAYEQYF.

The chain recombines TRBV12-3 or TRBV12-4 with TRBJ1-2, with D tentatively TRBD1 (5 bases). V gave up 0 bases and J gave up 1 base, with 12 bases separating them. The CDR3 spans 16 residues. Here the CDR3 DNA reads TGTGCCAGCAGTTTAGCGCTCCGGGGGTATAACTATGGCTACACCTTC. Encoded protein: CASSLALRGYNYGYTF.

The table lists this clonotype with a few counts. The J gene is TRBJ2-1, the V gene TRBV24-1; 10 bases align to TRBD2. Per germline, CDR1 KGHDR and CDR2 SFDVKD. Trimming took 1 base from V and 6 from J; bases not matched to a gene: 5. CDR3 size: 16 residues. CDR3 amino acids: CATSDFLAGEPNEQFF. CDR3 DNA: TGTGCCACCAGTGATTTCCTAGCGGGAGAGCCCAATGAGCAGTTCTTC.